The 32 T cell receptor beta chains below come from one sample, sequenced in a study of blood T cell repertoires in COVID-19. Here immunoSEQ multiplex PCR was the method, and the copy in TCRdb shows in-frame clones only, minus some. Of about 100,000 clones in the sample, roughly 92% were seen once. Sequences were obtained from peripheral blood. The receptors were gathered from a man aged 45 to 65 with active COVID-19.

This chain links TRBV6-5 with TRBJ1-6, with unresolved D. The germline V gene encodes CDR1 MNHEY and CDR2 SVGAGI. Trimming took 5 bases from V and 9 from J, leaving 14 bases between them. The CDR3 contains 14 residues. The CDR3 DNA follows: TGTGCCAGCAGTACCTTGACGGCTAGTTCACCCCTCCACTTT. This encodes CASSTLTASSPLHF.

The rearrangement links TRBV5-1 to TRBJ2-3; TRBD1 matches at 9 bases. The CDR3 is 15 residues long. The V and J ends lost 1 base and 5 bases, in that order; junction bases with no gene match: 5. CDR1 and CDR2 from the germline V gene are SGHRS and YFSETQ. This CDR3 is CASSLTQGAGDTQYF. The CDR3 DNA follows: TGCGCCAGCAGCTTGACACAGGGGGCTGGAGATACGCAGTATTTT.

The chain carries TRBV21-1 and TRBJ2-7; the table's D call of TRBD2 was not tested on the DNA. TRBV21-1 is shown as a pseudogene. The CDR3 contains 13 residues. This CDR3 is CASSTAPSYEQYV. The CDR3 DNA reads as TGTGCCAGCAGCACCGCGCCCTCCTACGAGCAGTACGTC.

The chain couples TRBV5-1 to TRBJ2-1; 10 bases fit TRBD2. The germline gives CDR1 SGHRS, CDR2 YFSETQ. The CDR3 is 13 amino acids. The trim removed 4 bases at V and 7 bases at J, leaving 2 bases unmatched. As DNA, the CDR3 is TGCGCCAGCAGCGTGGGACTAGCGAATGAGCAGTTCTTC. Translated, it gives CASSVGLANEQFF.

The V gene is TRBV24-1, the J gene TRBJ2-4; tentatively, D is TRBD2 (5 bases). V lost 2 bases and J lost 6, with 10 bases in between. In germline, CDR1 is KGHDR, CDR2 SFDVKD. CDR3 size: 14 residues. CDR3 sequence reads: CATSDSGVANIQYF. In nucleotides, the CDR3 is TGTGCCACCAGTGATTCCGGGGTAGCAAACATTCAGTACTTC.

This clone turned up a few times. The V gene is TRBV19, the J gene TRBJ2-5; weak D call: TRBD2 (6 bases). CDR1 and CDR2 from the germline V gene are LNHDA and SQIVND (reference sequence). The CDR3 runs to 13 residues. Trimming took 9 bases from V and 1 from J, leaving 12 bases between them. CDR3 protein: CASSLASQETQYF. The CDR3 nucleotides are TGTGCCAGCTCTCTAGCGTCCCAAGAGACCCAGTACTTC.

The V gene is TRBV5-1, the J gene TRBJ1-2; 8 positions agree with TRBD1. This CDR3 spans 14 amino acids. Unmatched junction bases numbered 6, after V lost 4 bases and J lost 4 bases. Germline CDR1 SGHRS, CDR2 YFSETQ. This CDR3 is CASSTGQGSYGYTF. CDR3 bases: TGCGCCAGCAGCACTGGACAGGGAAGCTATGGCTACACCTTC.

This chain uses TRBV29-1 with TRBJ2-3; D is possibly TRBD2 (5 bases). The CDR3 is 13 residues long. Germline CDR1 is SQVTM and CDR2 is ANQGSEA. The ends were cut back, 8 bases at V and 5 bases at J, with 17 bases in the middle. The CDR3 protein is CSHTNREGDTQYF. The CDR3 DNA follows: TGCAGCCATACTAACCGCGAGGGAGATACGCAGTATTTT.

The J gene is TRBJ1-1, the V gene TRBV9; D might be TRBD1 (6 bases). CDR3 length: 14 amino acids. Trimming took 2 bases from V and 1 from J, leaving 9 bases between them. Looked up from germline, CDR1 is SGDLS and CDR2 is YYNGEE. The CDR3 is CASSVTGTNTEAFF. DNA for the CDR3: TGTGCCAGCAGCGTTACAGGGACGAACACTGAAGCTTTCTTT. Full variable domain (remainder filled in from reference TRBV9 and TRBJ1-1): DSGVTQTPKHLITATGQRVTLRCSPRSGDLSVYWYQQSLDQGLQFLIQYYNGEERAKGNILERFSAQQFPDLHSELNLSSLELGDSALYFCASSVTGTNTEAFFGQGTRLTVV.

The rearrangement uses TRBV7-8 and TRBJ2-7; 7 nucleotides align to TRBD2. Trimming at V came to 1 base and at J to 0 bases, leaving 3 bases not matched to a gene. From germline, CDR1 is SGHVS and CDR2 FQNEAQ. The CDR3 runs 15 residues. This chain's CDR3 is CASSLDGGSSYEQYV. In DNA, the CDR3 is TGTGCCAGCAGCTTAGACGGCGGGAGCTCCTACGAGCAGTACGTC.

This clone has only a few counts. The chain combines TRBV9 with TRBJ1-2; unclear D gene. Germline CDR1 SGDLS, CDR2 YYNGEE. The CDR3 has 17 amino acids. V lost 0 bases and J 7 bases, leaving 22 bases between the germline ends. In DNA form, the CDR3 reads TGTGCCAGCAGCGTAGAGGCCCCGGTGTTCGGAGGGAGTGGCTACACCTTC. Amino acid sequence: CASSVEAPVFGGSGYTF.

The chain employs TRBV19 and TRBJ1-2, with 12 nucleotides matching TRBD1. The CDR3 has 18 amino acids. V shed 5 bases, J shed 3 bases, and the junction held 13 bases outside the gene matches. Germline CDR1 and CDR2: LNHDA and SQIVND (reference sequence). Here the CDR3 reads CASSPNRDRGRHYYGYTF. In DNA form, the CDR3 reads TGTGCCAGTAGTCCTAACCGGGACAGGGGGCGGCATTACTATGGCTACACCTTC.

The CDR3: CASSPPAGLLTDTQYF. In DNA, the CDR3 is TGTGCCAGCTCACCGCCAGCGGGTTTATTAACAGATACGCAGTATTTT. The rearrangement uses TRBV18 and TRBJ2-3, with D possibly being TRBD2 (6 bases). V lost 3 bases and J 3 bases, leaving 16 bases between the germline ends. Germline V gene sequence: CDR1 KGHSH, CDR2 LQKENI. The CDR3 has 16 amino acids.

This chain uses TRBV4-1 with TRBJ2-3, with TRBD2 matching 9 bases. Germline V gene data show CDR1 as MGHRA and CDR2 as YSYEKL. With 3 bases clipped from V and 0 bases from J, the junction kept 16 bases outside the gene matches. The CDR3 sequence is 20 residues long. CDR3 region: CASSQGPFSGSQPSTDTQYF. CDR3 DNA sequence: TGCGCCAGCAGCCAGGGTCCTTTTAGCGGGAGCCAACCGAGCACAGATACGCAGTATTTT.

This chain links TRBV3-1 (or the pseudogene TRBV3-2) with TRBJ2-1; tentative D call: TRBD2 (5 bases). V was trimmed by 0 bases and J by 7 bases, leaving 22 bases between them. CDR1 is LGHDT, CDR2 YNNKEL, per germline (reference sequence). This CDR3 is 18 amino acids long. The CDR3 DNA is TGTGCCAGCAGCCAAGACCCTCGGGTGGGGAGTCGTTTGAATGAGCAGTTCTTC. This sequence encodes CASSQDPRVGSRLNEQFF.

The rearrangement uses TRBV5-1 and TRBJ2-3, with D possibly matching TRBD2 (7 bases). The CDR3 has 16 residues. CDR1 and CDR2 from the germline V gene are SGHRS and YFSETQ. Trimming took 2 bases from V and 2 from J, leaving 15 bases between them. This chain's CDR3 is CASSFGRGPPTDTQYF. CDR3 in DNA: TGCGCCAGCAGCTTCGGGCGGGGGCCACCCACAGATACGCAGTATTTT.

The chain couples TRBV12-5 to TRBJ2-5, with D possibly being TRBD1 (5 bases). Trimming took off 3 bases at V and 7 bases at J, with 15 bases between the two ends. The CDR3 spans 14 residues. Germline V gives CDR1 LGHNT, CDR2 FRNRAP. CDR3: CASGLDLGRGTQYF. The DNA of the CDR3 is TGTGCTAGTGGTTTAGATCTGGGAAGGGGGACCCAGTACTTC.

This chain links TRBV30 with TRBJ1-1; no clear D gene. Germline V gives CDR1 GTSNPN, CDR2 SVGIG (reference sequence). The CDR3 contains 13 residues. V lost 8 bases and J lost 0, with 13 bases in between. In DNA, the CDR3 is TGTGCCGGCGGTGTTCCCATGAACACTGAAGCTTTCTTT. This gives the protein CAGGVPMNTEAFF.

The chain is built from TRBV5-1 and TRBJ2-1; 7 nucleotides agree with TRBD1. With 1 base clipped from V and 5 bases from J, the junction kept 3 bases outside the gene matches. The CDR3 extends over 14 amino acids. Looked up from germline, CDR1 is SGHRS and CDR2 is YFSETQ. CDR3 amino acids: CASSLFRGNNEQFF. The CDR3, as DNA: TGCGCCAGCAGCTTGTTCAGGGGGAACAATGAGCAGTTCTTC.

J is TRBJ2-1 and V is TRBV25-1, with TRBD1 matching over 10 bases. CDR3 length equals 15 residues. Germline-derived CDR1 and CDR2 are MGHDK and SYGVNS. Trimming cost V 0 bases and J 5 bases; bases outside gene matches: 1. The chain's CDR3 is CASSEYGTGDNEQFF. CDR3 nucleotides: TGTGCCAGCAGTGAATATGGGACAGGGGACAATGAGCAGTTCTTC. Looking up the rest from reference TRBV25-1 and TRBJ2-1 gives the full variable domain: EADIYQTPRYLVIGTGKKITLECSQTMGHDKMYWYQQDPGMELHLIHYSYGVNSTEKGDLSSESTVSRIRTEHFPLTLESARPSHTSQYLCASSEYGTGDNEQFFGPGTRLTVL.

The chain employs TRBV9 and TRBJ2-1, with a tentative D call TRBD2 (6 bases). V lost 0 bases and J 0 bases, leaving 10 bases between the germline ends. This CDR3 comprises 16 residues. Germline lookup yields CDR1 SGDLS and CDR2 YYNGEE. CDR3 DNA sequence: TGTGCCAGCAGCGTAGCAGGAGCGGGCTCCTACAATGAGCAGTTCTTC. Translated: CASSVAGAGSYNEQFF.

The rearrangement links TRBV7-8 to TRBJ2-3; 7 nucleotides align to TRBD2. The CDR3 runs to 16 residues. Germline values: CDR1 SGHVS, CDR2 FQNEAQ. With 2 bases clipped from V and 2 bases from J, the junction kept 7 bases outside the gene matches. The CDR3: CASSLSPGGNTDTQYF. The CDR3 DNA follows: TGTGCCAGCAGCTTATCCCCGGGAGGAAACACAGATACGCAGTATTTT.

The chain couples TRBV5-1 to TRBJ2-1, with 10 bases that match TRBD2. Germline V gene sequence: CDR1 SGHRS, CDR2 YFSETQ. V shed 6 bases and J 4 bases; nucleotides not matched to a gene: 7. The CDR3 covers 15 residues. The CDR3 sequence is CASTLLAGDYNEQFF. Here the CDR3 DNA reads TGCGCCAGCACGTTGCTAGCGGGAGATTACAATGAGCAGTTCTTC.

The CDR3 protein is CASSRLQGVNSPLHF. The CDR3 DNA reads as TGTGCCAGCAGCAGATTACAGGGGGTGAATTCACCCCTCCACTTT. The rearrangement links TRBV6-5 to TRBJ1-6, with 8 positions matching TRBD1. This CDR3 has 15 amino acids. The J segment lost 7 bases and the V segment lost 6 bases, leaving 8 bases of the junction unmatched. Germline CDR1 reads MNHEY; CDR2 reads SVGAGI.

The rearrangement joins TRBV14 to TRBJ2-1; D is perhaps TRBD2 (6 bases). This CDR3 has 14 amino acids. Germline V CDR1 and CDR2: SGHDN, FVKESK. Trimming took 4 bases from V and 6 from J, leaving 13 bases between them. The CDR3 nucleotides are TGTGCCAGCAGCCCCCTGGCGGGGTTCAATGAGCAGTTCTTC. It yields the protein CASSPLAGFNEQFF.

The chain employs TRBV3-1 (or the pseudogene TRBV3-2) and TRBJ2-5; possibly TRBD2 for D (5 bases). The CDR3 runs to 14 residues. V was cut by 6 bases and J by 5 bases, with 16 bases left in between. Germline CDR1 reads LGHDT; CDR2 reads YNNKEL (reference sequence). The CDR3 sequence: CASSHQTSGETQYF. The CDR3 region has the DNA TGTGCCAGCAGTCATCAAACTAGTGGGGAGACCCAGTACTTC.

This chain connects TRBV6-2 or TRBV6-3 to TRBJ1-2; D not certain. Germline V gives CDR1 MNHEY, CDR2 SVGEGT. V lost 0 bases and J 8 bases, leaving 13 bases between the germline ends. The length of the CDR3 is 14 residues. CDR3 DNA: TGTGCCAGCAGTTACTCGAGCAAATTCGGGGGCTACACCTTC. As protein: CASSYSSKFGGYTF.

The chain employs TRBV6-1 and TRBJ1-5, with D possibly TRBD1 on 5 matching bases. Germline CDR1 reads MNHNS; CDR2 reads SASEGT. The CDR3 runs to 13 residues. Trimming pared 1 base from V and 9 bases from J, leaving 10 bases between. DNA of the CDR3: TGTGCCAGCAGTGAAGAGCTGGGGCTGCCCCAGCATTTT. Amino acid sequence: CASSEELGLPQHF.

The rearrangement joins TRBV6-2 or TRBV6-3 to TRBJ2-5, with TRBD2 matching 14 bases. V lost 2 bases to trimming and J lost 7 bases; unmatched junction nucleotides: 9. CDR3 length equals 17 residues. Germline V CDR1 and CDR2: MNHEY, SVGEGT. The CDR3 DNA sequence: TGTGCCAGCAGTTACCGGAGACTAGCGGGGGGGCGATGGACCCAGTACTTC. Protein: CASSYRRLAGGRWTQYF.

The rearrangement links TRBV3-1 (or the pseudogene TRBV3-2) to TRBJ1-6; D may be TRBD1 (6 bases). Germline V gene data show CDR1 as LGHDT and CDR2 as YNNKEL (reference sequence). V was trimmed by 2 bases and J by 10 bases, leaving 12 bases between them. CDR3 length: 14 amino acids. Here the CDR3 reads CASSQIQGRSPLHF. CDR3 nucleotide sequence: TGTGCCAGCAGCCAAATACAGGGTAGATCACCCCTCCACTTT.

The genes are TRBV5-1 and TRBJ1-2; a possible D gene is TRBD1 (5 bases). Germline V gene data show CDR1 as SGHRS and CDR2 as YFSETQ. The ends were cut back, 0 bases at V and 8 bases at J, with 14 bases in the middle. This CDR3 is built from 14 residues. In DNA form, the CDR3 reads TGCGCCAGCAGCTTGGAGGAGGGGTCTCGCGGCTACACCTTC. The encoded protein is CASSLEEGSRGYTF.

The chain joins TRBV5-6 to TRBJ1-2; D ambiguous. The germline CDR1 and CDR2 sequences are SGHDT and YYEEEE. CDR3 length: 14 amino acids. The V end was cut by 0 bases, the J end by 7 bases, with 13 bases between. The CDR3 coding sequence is TGTGCCAGCAGCTTGGAAATCGGGGTAGCTGGCTACACCTTC. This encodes CASSLEIGVAGYTF.